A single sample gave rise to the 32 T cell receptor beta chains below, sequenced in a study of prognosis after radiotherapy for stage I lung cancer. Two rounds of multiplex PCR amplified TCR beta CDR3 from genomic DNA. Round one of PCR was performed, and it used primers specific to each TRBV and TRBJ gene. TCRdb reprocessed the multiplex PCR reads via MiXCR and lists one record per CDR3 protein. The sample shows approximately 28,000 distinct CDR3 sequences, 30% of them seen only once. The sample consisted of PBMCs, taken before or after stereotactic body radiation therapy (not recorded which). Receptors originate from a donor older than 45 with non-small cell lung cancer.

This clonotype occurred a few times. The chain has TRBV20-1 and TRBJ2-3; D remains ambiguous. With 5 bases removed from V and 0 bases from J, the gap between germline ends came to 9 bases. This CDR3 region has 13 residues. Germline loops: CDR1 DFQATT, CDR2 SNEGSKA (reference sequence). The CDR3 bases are TGCAGTGCTCTCCCCCTTAGCACAGATACGCAGTATTTT. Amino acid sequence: CSALPLSTDTQYF.

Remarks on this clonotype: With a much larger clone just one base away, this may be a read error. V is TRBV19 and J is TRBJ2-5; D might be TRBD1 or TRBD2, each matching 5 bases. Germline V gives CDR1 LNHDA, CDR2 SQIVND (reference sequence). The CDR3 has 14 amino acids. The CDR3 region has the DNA TGTGCCAGTAGTTACGGGGCAGCCCAAGATACCCAGTACTTC. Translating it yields CASSYGAAQDTQYF.

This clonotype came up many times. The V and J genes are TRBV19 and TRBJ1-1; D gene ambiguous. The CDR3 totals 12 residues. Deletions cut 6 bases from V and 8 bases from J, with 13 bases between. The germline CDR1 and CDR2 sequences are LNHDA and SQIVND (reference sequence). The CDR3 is CASRFRESEAFF. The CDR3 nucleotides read TGTGCCAGTAGGTTCCGGGAATCGGAAGCTTTCTTT.

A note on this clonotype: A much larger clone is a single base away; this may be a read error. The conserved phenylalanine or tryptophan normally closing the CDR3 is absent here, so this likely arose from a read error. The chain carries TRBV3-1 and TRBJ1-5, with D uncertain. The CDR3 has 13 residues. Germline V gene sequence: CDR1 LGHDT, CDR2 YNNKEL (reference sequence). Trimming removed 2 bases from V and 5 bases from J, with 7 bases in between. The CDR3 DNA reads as TGTGCCAGCAGCCAATGGGTGGATCAGCCCCAGCATCTT. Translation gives CASSQWVDQPQHL.

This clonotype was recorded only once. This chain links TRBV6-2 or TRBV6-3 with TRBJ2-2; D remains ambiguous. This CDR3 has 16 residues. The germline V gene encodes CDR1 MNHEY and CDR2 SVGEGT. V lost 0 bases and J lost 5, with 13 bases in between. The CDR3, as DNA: TGTGCCAGCAGTTACTCGCTCTGGAGAGGAACCGGGGAGCTGTTTTTT. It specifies CASSYSLWRGTGELFF.

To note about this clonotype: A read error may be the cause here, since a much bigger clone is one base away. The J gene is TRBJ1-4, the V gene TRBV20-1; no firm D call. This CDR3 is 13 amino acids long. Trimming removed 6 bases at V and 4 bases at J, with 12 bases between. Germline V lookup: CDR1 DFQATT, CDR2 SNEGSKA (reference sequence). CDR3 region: CSAPLGFNEKLFF. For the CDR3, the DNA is TGCAGTGCCCCCTTGGGATTTAATGAAAAACTGTTTTTT.

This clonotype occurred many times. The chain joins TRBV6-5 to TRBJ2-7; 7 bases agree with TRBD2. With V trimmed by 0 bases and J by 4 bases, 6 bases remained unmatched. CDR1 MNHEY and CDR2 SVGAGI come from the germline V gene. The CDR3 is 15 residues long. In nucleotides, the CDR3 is TGTGCCAGCAGTTACTCCCCCCAGGGAGGGTACGAGCAGTACTTC. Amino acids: CASSYSPQGGYEQYF.

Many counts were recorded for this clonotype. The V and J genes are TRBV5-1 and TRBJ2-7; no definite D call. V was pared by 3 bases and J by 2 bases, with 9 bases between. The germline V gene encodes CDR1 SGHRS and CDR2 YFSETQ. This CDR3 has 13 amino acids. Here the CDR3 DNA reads TGCGCCAGCAGCTCGGATGGGACCTACGAGCAGTACTTC. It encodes CASSSDGTYEQYF.

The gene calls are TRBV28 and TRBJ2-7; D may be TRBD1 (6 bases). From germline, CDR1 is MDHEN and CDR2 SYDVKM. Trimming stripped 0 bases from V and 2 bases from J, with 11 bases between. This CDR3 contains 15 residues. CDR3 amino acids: CASSLWDSTPYEQYF. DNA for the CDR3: TGTGCCAGCAGTTTATGGGACAGTACCCCCTACGAGCAGTACTTC.

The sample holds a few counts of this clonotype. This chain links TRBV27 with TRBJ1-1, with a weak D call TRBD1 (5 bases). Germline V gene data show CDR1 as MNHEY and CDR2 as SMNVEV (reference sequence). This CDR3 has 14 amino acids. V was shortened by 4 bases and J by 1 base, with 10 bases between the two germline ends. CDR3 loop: CASSSGLGNTEAFF. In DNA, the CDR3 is TGTGCCAGCAGTTCAGGGCTGGGGAACACTGAAGCTTTCTTT.

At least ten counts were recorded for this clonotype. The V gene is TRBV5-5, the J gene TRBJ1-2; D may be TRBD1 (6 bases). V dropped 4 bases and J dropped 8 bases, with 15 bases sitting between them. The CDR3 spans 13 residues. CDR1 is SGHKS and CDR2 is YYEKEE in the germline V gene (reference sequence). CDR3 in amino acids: CASSRRGGSGYTF. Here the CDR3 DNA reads TGTGCCAGCAGCCGAAGGGGGGGTTCGGGCTACACCTTC.

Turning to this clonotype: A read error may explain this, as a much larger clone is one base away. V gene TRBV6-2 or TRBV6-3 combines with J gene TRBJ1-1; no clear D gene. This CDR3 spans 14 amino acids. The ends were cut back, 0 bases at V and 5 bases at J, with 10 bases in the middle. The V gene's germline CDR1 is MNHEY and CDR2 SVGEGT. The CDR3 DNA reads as TGTGCCAGCAGTTACTCCGCAGGAGTGACTGAAGCTTTCTTT. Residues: CASSYSAGVTEAFF.

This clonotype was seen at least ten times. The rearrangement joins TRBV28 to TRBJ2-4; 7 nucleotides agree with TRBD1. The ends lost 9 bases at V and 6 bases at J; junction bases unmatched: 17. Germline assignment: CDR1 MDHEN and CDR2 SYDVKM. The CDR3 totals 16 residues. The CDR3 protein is CASRPTTGERGNIQYF. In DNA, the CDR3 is TGTGCCAGTAGGCCCACAACAGGGGAAAGAGGAAACATTCAGTACTTC.

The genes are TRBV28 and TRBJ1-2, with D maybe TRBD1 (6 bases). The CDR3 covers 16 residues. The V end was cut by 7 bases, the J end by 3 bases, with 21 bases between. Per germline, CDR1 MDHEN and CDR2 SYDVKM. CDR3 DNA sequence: TGTGCCAGCATCTCCCCGGGGGGCAGGGGTTACTATGGCTACACCTTC. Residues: CASISPGGRGYYGYTF.

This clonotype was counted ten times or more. The CDR3 loop reads CASSLKGVTGELFF. The CDR3 coding sequence is TGCGCCAGCAGCCTCAAGGGGGTCACCGGGGAGCTGTTTTTT. This sequence joins TRBV5-1 and TRBJ2-2, with D maybe TRBD1 (6 bases). Germline lookup yields CDR1 SGHRS and CDR2 YFSETQ. V was cut by 4 bases and J by 4 bases, with 11 bases left in between. The CDR3 is 14 residues long.

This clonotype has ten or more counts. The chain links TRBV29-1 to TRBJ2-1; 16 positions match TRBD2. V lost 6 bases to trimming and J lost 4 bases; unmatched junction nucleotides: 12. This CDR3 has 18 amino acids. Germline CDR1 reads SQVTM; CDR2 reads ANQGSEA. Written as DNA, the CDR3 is TGCAGCGTGGAGGGACTAGCGGGAGGGCCGGGGGCGTACAATGAGCAGTTCTTC. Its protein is CSVEGLAGGPGAYNEQFF.

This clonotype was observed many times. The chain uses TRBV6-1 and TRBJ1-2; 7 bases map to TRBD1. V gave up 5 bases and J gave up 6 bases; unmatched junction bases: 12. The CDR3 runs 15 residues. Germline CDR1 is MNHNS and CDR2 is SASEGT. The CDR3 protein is CASSQLAEGGHGYTF. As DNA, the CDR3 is TGTGCCAGCAGTCAACTTGCCGAAGGGGGCCATGGCTACACCTTC.

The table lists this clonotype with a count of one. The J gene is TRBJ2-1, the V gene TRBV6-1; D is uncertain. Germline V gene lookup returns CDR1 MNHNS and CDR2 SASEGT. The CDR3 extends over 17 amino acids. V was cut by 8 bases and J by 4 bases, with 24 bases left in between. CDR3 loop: CASHCLPGVGIYNEQFF. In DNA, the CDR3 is TGTGCCAGCCACTGCCTGCCTGGGGTGGGGATATACAATGAGCAGTTCTTC.

The CDR3 here is CSARVGQGHNSPLHF. The CDR3 DNA sequence: TGCAGTGCTAGAGTGGGCCAGGGGCATAATTCACCCCTCCACTTT. This chain uses TRBV20-1 with TRBJ1-6, with D perhaps TRBD1 (6 bases). Trimming shortened V by 1 base and J by 5 bases, and 12 bases separated the two germline ends. Germline V gene data show CDR1 as DFQATT and CDR2 as SNEGSKA (reference sequence). The CDR3 runs to 15 residues.

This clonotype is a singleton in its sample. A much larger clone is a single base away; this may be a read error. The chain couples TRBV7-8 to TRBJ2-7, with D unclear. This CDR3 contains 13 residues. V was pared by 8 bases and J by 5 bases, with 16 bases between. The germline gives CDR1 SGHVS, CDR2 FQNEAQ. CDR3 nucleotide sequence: TGTGCCAGCTCCCCCCCCAGGTCCAACGAGCAGTACTTC. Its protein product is CASSPPRSNEQYF.

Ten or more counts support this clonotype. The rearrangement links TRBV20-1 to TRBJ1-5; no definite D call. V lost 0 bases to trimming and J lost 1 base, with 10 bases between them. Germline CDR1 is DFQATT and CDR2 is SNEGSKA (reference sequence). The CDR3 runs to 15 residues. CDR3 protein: CSARDPDGSNQPQHF. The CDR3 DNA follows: TGCAGTGCTAGAGACCCCGACGGAAGCAATCAGCCCCAGCATTTT.

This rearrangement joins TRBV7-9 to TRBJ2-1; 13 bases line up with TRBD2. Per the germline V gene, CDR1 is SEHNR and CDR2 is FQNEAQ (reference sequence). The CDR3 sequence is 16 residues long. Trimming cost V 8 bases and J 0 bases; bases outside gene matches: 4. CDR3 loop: CASGTSGAYSYNEQFF. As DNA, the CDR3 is TGTGCCAGCGGGACTAGCGGGGCGTACTCCTACAATGAGCAGTTCTTC.

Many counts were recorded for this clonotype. The CDR3, as DNA: TGTGCCAGTAGCCCACTCATAGGAGTTACTGGGGCCAACGTCCTGACTTTC. As protein: CASSPLIGVTGANVLTF. V is TRBV19 and J is TRBJ2-6; D is unclear. Per the germline V gene, CDR1 is LNHDA and CDR2 is SQIVND (reference sequence). CDR3 size: 17 residues. V was clipped by 6 bases and J by 2 bases, with 17 bases between them.

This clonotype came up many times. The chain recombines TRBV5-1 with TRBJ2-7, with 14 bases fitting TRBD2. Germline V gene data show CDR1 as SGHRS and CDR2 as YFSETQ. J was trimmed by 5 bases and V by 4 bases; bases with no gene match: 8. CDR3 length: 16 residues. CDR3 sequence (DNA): TGCGCCAGCAGCAGTGGGACTAGCGGGAGTTGGGACGAGCAGTACTTC. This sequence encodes CASSSGTSGSWDEQYF.

CDR3 residues: CASSHSRDRGSWEQYF. DNA of the CDR3: TGTGCCAGCAGCCATAGCCGGGACAGAGGGAGTTGGGAGCAGTACTTC. This chain links TRBV12-3 or TRBV12-4 with TRBJ2-7; 7 bases are shared with TRBD1. J lost 7 bases, V lost 6 bases, and 18 bases had no gene match. This CDR3 has 16 residues.

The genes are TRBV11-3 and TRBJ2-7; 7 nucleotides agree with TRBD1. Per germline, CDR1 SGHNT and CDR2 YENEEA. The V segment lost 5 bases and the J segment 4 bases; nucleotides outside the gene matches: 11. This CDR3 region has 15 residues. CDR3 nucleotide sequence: TGTGCCAGCAGCGTCACCGGGACAGCGGAGTACGAGCAGTACTTC. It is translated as CASSVTGTAEYEQYF.

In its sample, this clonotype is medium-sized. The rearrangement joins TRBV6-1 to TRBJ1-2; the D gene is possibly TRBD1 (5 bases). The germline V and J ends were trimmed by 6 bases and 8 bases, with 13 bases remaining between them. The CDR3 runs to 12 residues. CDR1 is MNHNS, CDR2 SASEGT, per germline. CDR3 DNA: TGTGCCAGCAGACCTACAGGTGAGGGCTACACCTTC. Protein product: CASRPTGEGYTF.

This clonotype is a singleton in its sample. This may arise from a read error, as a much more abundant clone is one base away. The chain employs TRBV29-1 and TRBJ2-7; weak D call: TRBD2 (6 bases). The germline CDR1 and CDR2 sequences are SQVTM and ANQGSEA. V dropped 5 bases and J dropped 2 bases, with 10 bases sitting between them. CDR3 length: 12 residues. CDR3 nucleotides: TGCAGCGTTCGCGGGATCCCCTACGAGCAGTACTTC. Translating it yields CSVRGIPYEQYF.

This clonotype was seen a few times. CDR3 nucleotide sequence: TGTGCCAGCAGTGATCTTCTGGGCCCTAATCAGCCCCAGCATTTT. This translates into CASSDLLGPNQPQHF. The chain links TRBV6-1 to TRBJ1-5, with no clear D. The CDR3 is 15 amino acids. Trimming removed 3 bases from V and 4 bases from J, with 13 bases in between. CDR1 is MNHNS, CDR2 SASEGT, per germline.

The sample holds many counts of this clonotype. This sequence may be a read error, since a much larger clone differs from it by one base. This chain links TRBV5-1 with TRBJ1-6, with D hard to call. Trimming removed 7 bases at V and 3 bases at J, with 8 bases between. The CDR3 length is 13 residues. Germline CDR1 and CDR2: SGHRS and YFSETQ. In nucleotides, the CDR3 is TGCGCCAGCGGCATGAGCTATAATTCACCCCTCCACTTT. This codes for CASGMSYNSPLHF.

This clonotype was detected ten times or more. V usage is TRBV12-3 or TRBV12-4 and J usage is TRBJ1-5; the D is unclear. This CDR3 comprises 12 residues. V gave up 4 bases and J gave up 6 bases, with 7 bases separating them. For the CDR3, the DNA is TGTGCCAGCAGTTCCAAAAGTCAGCCCCAGCATTTT. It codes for CASSSKSQPQHF.

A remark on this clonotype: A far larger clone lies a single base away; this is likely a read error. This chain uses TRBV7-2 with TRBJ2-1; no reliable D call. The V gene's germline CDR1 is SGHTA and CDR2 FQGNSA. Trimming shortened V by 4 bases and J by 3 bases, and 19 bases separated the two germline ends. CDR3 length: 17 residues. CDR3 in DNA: TGTGCCAGCAGCTCCCAACCAGCGTGTTTCTTCTACAATGAGCAGTTCTTC. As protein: CASSSQPACFFYNEQFF.